The present entry profiles one T cell receptor beta chain with its context. The antigen is not known. These data originate in a study of response to subunit inactivated influenza vaccine. Study-wide points: Each seasonal influenza vaccination recruits few new T cells, the authors suggested.

TCRdb re-called the RT-PCR reads through MiXCR, storing one row per CDR3 protein. In the table there are around 710,000 distinct CDR3 sequences, 11% to 15% of which are singletons. Sequenced material: PBMCs from blood, taken 14 to 15 days before vaccination. The sequence came from a man in his fifties who received an inactivated influenza vaccine.

In DNA, the CDR3 is TGTGCCAGCAGTTTAGCAACAGGGGTCAATGAAAAACTGTTTTTT. Translating it yields CASSLATGVNEKLFF. The V and J genes are TRBV12-3 or TRBV12-4 and TRBJ1-4, with TRBD1 matching over 7 bases. V shed 0 bases, J shed 5 bases, and the junction held 3 bases outside the gene matches. The CDR3 consists of 15 residues.